These T cell receptor beta chains were read from a single sample in a study of cytomegalovirus exposure and HLA in healthy donors. Clones were sequenced by immunoSEQ multiplex PCR, and TCRdb holds only the in-frame ones, with some missing. In the table there are approximately 190,000 clones, 80% to 85% of which are singletons. Sequencing was performed on PBMCs. Every receptor here comes from a woman between 18 and 30 years old in good health and CMV-seronegative. CDR3s include the opening cysteine and the closing phenylalanine or tryptophan. The D gene is left open where the match is weak. Rows give clone size only sometimes, using once, few, many, or a class for an expanded clone.

V gene	clone size	J gene	D gene	CDR3 protein	CDR3 DNA
TRBV15	-	TRBJ2-4	-	CATSREMGSTKNIQYF	TGTGCCACCAGCAGAGAGATGGGCTCAACCAAAAACATTCAGTACTTC
TRBV7-8	-	TRBJ2-1	TRBD2	CATGLAVYNEQFF	TGTGCGACAGGACTAGCGGTTTACAATGAGCAGTTCTTC
TRBV5-1	-	TRBJ1-4	-	CASSLRTNEKLFF	TGCGCCAGCAGCCTAAGAACTAATGAAAAACTGTTTTTT
TRBV10-2	few	TRBJ1-2	-	CASSVDRDYGYTF	TGCGCCAGCAGCGTAGACCGGGACTATGGCTACACCTTC
TRBV5-8	-	TRBJ1-1	-	CASSWEVNTEAFF	TGTGCCAGCAGCTGGGAGGTGAACACTGAAGCTTTCTTT
TRBV28	-	TRBJ2-2	TRBD2	CASTPVGLAGGAGELFF	TGTGCCAGCACCCCCGTCGGACTAGCGGGAGGGGCCGGGGAGCTGTTTTTT
TRBV29-1	few	TRBJ1-2	-	CSGTTGFGYTF	TGCAGCGGGACGACAGGTTTCGGCTACACCTTC
TRBV19	-	TRBJ2-2	-	CASSGGADTGELFF	TGTGCCAGTAGTGGGGGGGCCGACACCGGGGAGCTGTTTTTT
TRBV21-1	-	TRBJ2-1	-	CASSKWGREGRDNEQFF	TGTGCCAGCAGCAAATGGGGACGGGAGGGCCGAGACAATGAGCAGTTCTTC
TRBV7-2	once	TRBJ1-1	-	CASSPLVIRGTEAFF	TGTGCCAGCAGCCCCTTGGTCATTAGAGGAACTGAAGCTTTCTTT
TRBV7-8	-	TRBJ2-7	-	CASSLGGFYEQYF	TGTGCCAGCAGCTTAGGAGGATTCTACGAGCAGTACTTC
TRBV7-3	once	TRBJ2-1	-	CASSLLAATYNEQFF	TGTGCCAGCAGCTTATTAGCGGCCACTTACAATGAGCAGTTCTTC
TRBV28	-	TRBJ1-1	-	CASSLRGGFGTEAFF	TGTGCCAGCAGTTTACGAGGGGGTTTCGGCACTGAAGCTTTCTTT
TRBV5-1	-	TRBJ2-5	TRBD2	CASSLGLAAKETQYF	TGCGCCAGCAGCTTGGGACTAGCGGCTAAAGAGACCCAGTACTTC
TRBV11-2	-	TRBJ2-3	TRBD1	CASLRGDTQYF	TGTGCCAGCCTCAGGGGGGATACGCAGTATTTT
TRBV4-1	-	TRBJ2-2	-	CASSHDRGYTGELFF	TGCGCCAGCAGCCATGATCGGGGGTACACCGGGGAGCTGTTTTTT
TRBV27	-	TRBJ1-5	-	CASSSSGTRRDQPQHF	TGTGCCAGCAGTTCCTCGGGAACCCGGAGGGATCAGCCCCAGCATTTT
TRBV2	-	TRBJ1-2	-	CALDVGQIYGYTF	TGTGCCCTTGACGTTGGGCAGATCTATGGCTACACCTTC
TRBV5-4	-	TRBJ1-1	-	CASSFSGGNTEAFF	TGTGCCAGCAGCTTTTCGGGAGGGAACACTGAAGCTTTCTTT
TRBV18	-	TRBJ2-7	TRBD2	CASSPGTSGYEQYF	TGTGCCAGCTCACCCGGGACTAGCGGGTACGAGCAGTACTTC